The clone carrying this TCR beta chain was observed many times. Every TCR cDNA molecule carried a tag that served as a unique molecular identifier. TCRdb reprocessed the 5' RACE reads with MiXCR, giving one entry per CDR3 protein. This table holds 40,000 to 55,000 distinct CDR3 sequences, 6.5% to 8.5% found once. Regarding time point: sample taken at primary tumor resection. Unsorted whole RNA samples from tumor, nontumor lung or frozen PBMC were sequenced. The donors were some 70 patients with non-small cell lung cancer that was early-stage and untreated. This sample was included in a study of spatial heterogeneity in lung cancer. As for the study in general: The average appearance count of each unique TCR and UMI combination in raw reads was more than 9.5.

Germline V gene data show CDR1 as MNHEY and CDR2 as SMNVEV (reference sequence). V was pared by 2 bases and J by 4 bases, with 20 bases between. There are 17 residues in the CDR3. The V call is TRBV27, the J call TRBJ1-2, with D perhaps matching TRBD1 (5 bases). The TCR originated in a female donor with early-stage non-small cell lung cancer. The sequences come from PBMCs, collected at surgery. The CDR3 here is CASSLRRGVALIYGYTF. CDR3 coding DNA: TGTGCCAGCAGTTTACGCAGAGGGGTAGCCCTGATCTATGGCTACACCTTC.